This T cell receptor (beta chain) is from a study of response to subunit inactivated influenza vaccine. Study observations and caveats: Authors suggested each seasonal flu vaccination may recruit only limited numbers of new T cells.

Comments on this clonotype: Its cognate antigen is unknown.

TCRdb re-analysed the RT-PCR reads in MiXCR, keeping a single row per CDR3 protein. The sample has about 500,000 distinct CDR3 sequences, under 15% seen once. The CDR3 has 16 amino acids. From germline, CDR1 is SGHTA and CDR2 FQGNSA. Unmatched junction bases numbered 7, after V lost 3 bases and J lost 9 bases. The sequenced sample was PBMCs from blood, obtained more than 35 days after vaccination. The clonotype comes from a man aged 50 to 59 who received an inactivated influenza vaccine. V is TRBV7-2 and J is TRBJ2-1; 14 nucleotides match TRBD2. The CDR3: CASSFSGLAGVIEQFF. The CDR3 region has the DNA TGTGCCAGCAGCTTCTCGGGACTAGCGGGAGTCATTGAGCAGTTCTTC.